These T cell receptor beta chains were read from a single sample in a study of T cell repertoires in cytomegalovirus infection. No antigen has been identified for these receptors. TCRdb re-derived calls from the reads in MiXCR, one entry per CDR3 protein. The data show approximately 990,000 distinct CDR3 sequences, roughly 30% seen once. Source: cultured CD8+ T cells from PBMCs, taken from culture after CMV antigen stimulation. Receptors were obtained from a human donor in good health (CMV status not recorded). Some clones in this sample may be carry-over from other donors' samples. The CDR3 runs from the conserved cysteine through the conserved F or W. The size entry is marked missing in some rows and otherwise reads once, few, many or a size class.

v_call clone_size cdr3_aa
TRBV4-2 . CASSQVRDIYEQYF
TRBV4-3 . CASSQEVSTGSSYNSPLHF
TRBV2 many CASRAGVPGPQHF
TRBV14 many CASSQRGPYNEQFF
TRBV2 . CASSFGGTGARGEQFF
TRBV9 . CASSVRQGPGFEQYF
TRBV6-1 . CASRLRGLAGSETQYF
TRBV7-2 many CASSSEGDEQFF
TRBV2 few CAIRDSTSPNYGYTF
TRBV20-1 few CSARYRLGQPQHF
TRBV12-3/TRBV12-4 . CASSFSLGAPNTEAFF
TRBV7-9 few CASTPGQGYYNEQFF
TRBV7-8 . CASSSRGSNEKLFF
TRBV5-1 . CASKGTGRGTEAFF
TRBV25-1 few CASNSDVGRVLDTQYF
TRBV7-2 many CASSLAVSSGNTIYF
TRBV4-3 . CATTGGLNTEAFF
TRBV7-6 many CASSADRAKQPQNYNSPLHF
TRBV6-1 few CASRQVSSTDTQYF
TRBV12-3/TRBV12-4 . CASADSNTGELFF
TRBV20-1 . CSAGGGTKNTEAFF
TRBV6-5 . CASSPKEAVIYGYTF
TRBV10-3 . CAISESDNSPLHF
TRBV7-9 . CASSQGELNTEAFF
TRBV5-4 few CASSFGQDPYGYTF
TRBV6-2/TRBV6-3 . CASSRHPGLVQETQYF
TRBV7-6 few CASSPGGLHNQPQHF
TRBV10-3 . CAISDPTGQQPQHF
TRBV24-1 few CATRGALAGAQETQYF